The clone carrying this T cell receptor (beta chain) was seen only a few times. Its antigen is currently unknown. This specimen comes from a study of T-cell memory formation after mild COVID-19. General study results and limits: Among clones contracting day 15 to 85, CD4/CD8 was balanced, whereas later expanders leaned CD4+. Confirmation was lacking for SARS-CoV-2 specificity of second-wave clones that peaked on day 37. Researchers found some responding clones in pre-infection memory, a sign that cross-reactive memory joined.

Trimming took 0 bases from V and 1 from J, leaving 10 bases between them. The CDR3 spans 15 residues. Germline V gene sequence: CDR1 SGHTA, CDR2 FQGNSA. TCRdb reanalysed the 5' RACE reads using MiXCR and keeps one entry per CDR3 protein. The data hold approximately 300,000 distinct CDR3 sequences, with approximately 16% observed a single time. The gene calls are TRBV7-2 and TRBJ2-7; a possible D gene is TRBD1 (6 bases). This receptor was taken from a man younger than 35 who had mild COVID-19 (a few samples of this study predate the infection). Cell type and time point are not known. The sequenced sample was PBMCs or a T cell subset sorted from them (not recorded which). In nucleotides, the CDR3 is TGTGCCAGCAGCTTAGCTACAGGGCCGTCCTACGAGCAGTACTTC. Residues: CASSLATGPSYEQYF.